This T cell receptor (beta chain) was recovered during a study of regulatory T cells in long-lasting Graves disease. Combining iRepertoire HTBI primers with Arm-PCR of CDR3 regions, the authors built TCR beta libraries. Each CDR3 protein is one row after TCRdb ran MiXCR on the multiplex PCR reads. The table records approximately 400,000 distinct CDR3 sequences, about an eighth of them present only once. Of note for this clonotype: What it binds is unknown.

Study-level findings and limits: TRBV28 was favored in persistent disease, as were TRBJ1-2 and TRBJ2-5.

This CDR3 has 16 residues. Germline V gives CDR1 MNHEY, CDR2 SVGEGT. V shed 8 bases, J shed 4 bases, and the junction held 13 bases outside the gene matches. Time point here: newly diagnosed GD, antithyroid drugs for less than 3 months. PBMCs provided the RNA from which the TCR library was made. These data were also reused for a study on T cells in Graves' hyperthyroidism and ophthalmopathy.

The source of this sequence is a woman under 30 with Graves disease. Sequenced here: peripheral blood mononuclear cells (PBMCs), sampled at new diagnosis, from a patient treated with antithyroid drugs. The gene calls are TRBV6-2 or TRBV6-3 and TRBJ1-3; 8 bases align to TRBD1. The CDR3: CASSDRGRTHGNTIYF. The CDR3 DNA reads as TGTGCCAGCTCCGACAGGGGCCGCACCCACGGAAACACCATATATTTT.